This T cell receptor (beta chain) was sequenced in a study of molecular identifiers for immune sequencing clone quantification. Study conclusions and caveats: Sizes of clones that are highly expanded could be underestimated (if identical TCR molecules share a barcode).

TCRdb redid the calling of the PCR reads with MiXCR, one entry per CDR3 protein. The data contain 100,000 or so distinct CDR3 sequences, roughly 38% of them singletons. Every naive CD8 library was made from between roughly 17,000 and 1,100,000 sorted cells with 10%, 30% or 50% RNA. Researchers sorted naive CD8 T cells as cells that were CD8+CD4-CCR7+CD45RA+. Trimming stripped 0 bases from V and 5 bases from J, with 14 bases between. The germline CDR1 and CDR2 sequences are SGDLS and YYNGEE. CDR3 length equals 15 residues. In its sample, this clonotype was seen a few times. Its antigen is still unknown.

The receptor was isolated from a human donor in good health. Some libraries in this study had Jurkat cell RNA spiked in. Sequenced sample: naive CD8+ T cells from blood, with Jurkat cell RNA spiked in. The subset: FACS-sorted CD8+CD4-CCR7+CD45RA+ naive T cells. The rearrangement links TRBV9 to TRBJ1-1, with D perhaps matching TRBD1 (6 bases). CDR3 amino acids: CASSVGSGVQTEAFF. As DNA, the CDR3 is TGTGCCAGCAGCGTAGGTTCAGGGGTTCAAACTGAAGCTTTCTTT. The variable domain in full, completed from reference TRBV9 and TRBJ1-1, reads DSGVTQTPKHLITATGQRVTLRCSPRSGDLSVYWYQQSLDQGLQFLIQYYNGEERAKGNILERFSAQQFPDLHSELNLSSLELGDSALYFCASSVGSGVQTEAFFGQGTRLTVV.